This record covers a single T cell receptor (beta chain). CDR3 size: 14 residues. Germline CDR1 reads SGHVS; CDR2 reads FNYEAQ. J gave up 5 bases and V 1 base, and 4 bases lay outside the gene matches. A multiplex PCR was run with 60 Vbeta primers and 13 Jbeta primers. Source study methods: Among the unique TCR beta chains that a later analysis counted, some 73 million in all, some 10 million were shared. Sequenced by immunoSEQ multiplex PCR; TCRdb stores in-frame clones only, minus some. V and J calls and clone size come straight from that table; D and trimming were deduced from the DNA. There are 150,000 to 200,000 clones in the sample; 79% occur only once, and roughly 1.4% lies in the top ten. The data belong to a study of cytomegalovirus exposure and HLA in healthy donors. Study-level background: T cells numbering approximately 170 million yielded more than 100 million unique TCR beta sequences in an earlier analysis.

The TCR was taken from a woman between 45 and 60 years old in good health and CMV-seronegative. The sample taken for sequencing was PBMCs. V usage is TRBV7-6 and J usage is TRBJ2-5, with 7 positions matching TRBD1. For the CDR3, the DNA is TGTGCCAGCAGCTTAGAACAGGGGCGGGAGACCCAGTACTTC. This translates into CASSLEQGRETQYF.